Reported below is one T cell receptor beta chain. Its antigen is undetermined. With 60 Vbeta and 13 Jbeta primers, the PCR was carried out. Assay used: immunoSEQ multiplex PCR; TCRdb lists only in-frame clones, some missing. Of 120,000 to 150,000 clones in the sample, roughly 78% are singletons; the top ten hold 3%. This sample was taken from a study of cytomegalovirus exposure and HLA in healthy donors. The study, taken as a whole, reports: As was reported, the HLA-A and HLA-B alleles of most subjects were accurately predicted from TCR beta sequences. High specificity and sensitivity for cytomegalovirus status were reported for the classifier. Previous analysis showed most TCR beta V segments were productive about 90% or about 30% of the time. Across donors, sequencing depth was assumed by presence/absence analyses to be roughly uniform.

From germline, CDR1 is SGHTA and CDR2 FQGNSA. This CDR3 has 13 amino acids. Trimming took off 4 bases at V and 2 bases at J, with 8 bases between the two ends. The TCR was taken from a man aged 35-49 years in good health and CMV-seropositive. Material: PBMCs. The chain couples TRBV7-2 to TRBJ1-1; no clear D gene. The CDR3 DNA reads as TGTGCCAGCAGCTCCGACACCAACACTGAAGCTTTCTTT. Its protein product is CASSSDTNTEAFF.